The clone carrying this TCR beta chain has more than one count but fewer than ten. Its antigen is as yet unknown. The sample originates from a study of post-analysis software for immune sequencing data. The wider study: Secondary progressive, relapsing-remitting and progressive-relapsing multiple sclerosis were among the included disease courses.

Findings and limits, study-wide: Strong co-clustering by F measure was seen for same-batch samples. Relative to controls, patients had about 5 TRBV segments at higher frequency, with TRBV5-6, TRBV5-1 and TRBV20-1 among these.

V was shortened by 1 base and J by 2 bases, with 15 bases between the two germline ends. CDR3 length equals 17 residues. The germline V gene has CDR1 MDHEN and CDR2 SYDVKM. Sequencing libraries made from TCR beta cDNA carried unique molecular identifiers. TCRdb reprocessed the PCR reads via MiXCR and lists one record per CDR3 protein. The table shows 350,000 to 500,000 distinct CDR3 sequences, with 39% occurring only once. The receptor was isolated from a girl aged 2-10 years with multiple sclerosis. The sequenced sample was blood. V usage is TRBV28 and J usage is TRBJ1-5; D possibly corresponds to TRBD1 (5 bases). The chain's CDR3 is CASSLLFLTAGNQPQHF. The CDR3 coding sequence is TGTGCCAGCAGTTTATTATTCCTGACAGCGGGCAATCAGCCCCAGCATTTT.